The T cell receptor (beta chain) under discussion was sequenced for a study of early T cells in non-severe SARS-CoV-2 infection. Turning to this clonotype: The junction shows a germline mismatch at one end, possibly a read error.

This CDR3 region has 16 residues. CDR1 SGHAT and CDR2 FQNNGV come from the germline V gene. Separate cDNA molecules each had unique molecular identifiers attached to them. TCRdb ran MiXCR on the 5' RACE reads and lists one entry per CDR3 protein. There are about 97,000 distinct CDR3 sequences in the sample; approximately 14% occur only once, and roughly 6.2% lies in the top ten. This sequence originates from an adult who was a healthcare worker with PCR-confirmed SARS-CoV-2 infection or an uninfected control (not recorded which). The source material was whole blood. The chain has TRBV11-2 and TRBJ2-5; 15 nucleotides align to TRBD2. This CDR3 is CASSPGLAGGQGTQYF. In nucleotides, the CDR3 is TGTGCCAGCAGCCCCGGACTAGCGGGAGGGCAAGGGACCCAGTACTTC.